This TCR beta chain is from a study of blood T cell repertoires in COVID-19. Per the original methods: Cell counts per sample came from amplifying reference gene primers. Some clones are missing from TCRdb's copy, which holds only in-frame ones; the method was immunoSEQ multiplex PCR. That table is the source of V, J and clone size, and D and trimming were worked out from the DNA. Of 97,000 or so clones listed, 70% to 80% are singletons. CDR3 length: 17 amino acids. In germline, CDR1 is LGHNA, CDR2 YNFKEQ. V gave up 0 bases and J gave up 11 bases; unmatched junction bases: 12. J is TRBJ1-6 and V is TRBV4-2; 8 bases map to TRBD1. Material: peripheral blood. The receptor was derived from a woman of 80 years or more with active or convalescent COVID-19. CDR3 protein: CASSQESERTGKTPLHF. The CDR3 region has the DNA TGTGCCAGCAGCCAAGAATCGGAGAGGACAGGGAAGACACCCCTCCACTTT.